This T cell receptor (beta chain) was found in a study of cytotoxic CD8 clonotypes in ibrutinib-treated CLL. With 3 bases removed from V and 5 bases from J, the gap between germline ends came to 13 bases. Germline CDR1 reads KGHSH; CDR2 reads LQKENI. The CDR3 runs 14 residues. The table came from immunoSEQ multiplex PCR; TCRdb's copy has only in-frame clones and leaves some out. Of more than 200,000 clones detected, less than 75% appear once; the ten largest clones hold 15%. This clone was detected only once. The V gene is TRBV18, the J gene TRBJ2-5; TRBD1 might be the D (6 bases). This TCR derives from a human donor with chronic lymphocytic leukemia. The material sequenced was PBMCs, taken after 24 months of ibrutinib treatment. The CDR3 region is CASSPKGGDETQYF. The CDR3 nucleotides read TGTGCCAGCTCACCTAAAGGGGGTGACGAGACCCAGTACTTC. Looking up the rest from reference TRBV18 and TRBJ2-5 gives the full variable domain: NAGVMQNPRHLVRRRGQEARLRCSPMKGHSHVYWYRQLPEEGLKFMVYLQKENIIDESGMPKERFSAEFPKEGPSILRIQQVVRGDSAAYFCASSPKGGDETQYFGPGTRLLVL.